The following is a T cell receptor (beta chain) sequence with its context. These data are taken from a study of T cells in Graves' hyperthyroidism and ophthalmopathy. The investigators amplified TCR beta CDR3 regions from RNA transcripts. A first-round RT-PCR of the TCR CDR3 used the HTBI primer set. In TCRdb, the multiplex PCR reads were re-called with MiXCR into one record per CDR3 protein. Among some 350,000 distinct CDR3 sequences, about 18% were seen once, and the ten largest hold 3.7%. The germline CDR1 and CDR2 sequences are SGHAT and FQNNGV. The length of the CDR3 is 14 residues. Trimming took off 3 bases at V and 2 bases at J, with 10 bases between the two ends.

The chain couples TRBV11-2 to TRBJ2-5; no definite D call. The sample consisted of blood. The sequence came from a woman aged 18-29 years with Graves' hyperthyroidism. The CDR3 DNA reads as TGTGCCAGCAGCTTCGGACGGCTACAAGAGACCCAGTACTTC. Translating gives CASSFGRLQETQYF.